The sequence of this T cell receptor (beta chain) was determined in a study of identical twins (dated by TCRdb to about 2016). Describing the broader study: The study deep-sequenced TCR alpha and beta repertoires from monozygotic twins, unrelated adults of various ages and cord blood to test whether fetal clonotypes persist. To rule out contamination, the twin experiments were replicated at different times with different library preparation protocols. What the work shows at the level of the full study, not this receptor alone: Excess twin sharing in beta out-of-frame sequences was weaker because fewer shared sequences lowered the signal-to-noise ratio. Fewer insertions were carried by abundant cord blood beta clonotypes; a weaker similar trend was observed in young adult naive repertoires, while no such trend was observed in memory repertoires. Invariant T cells such as MAIT and iNKT could partly confound zero-insertion analyses, though diverse VJ usage argued against this for most clonotypes. Out-of-frame TCR alpha sequences shared between twins showed an excess of low generation-probability sequences compared with coincidental sharing between unrelated individuals. Recombination models systematically underestimated out-of-frame TCR alpha sharing in monozygotic twins but agreed with sharing between unrelated individuals. Because the same donors could not be followed over many years, the conclusions depended on cross-sectional statistical analysis.

Of note for this clonotype: Its antigen is currently not known. No base qualities exist here, and no much larger clone lies one base off it.

All donors were healthy Caucasians. The twin cohort consisted of three pairs of female monozygotic twins, all aged roughly 18 to 29 years. CD4+ and CD8+ T cell populations were isolated with positive isolation kits from Invitrogen. The library was generated by 5' RACE. Sequenced on an Illumina HiSeq 2000. A universal primer binding site was added through template switching, and the final cDNA carried a unique molecular identifier so that TCR cDNA molecules could be counted accurately. Specific primers in the conserved constant-segment region were used to synthesize first-strand cDNA for TCR alpha and beta chains. Each cDNA library was double barcoded, with a SMART-Mk sample barcode plus Illumina barcodes, to control for contamination. Two successive PCR steps introduced TruSeq adapter sequences along with Illumina sample barcodes. The Illumina HiSeq platform was used with custom primers to sequence TCR alpha and beta cDNA libraries. Regarding the original processing steps: MiGEC processed the raw reads to extract unique molecular identifiers, while MiXCR was used to determine the CDR3 positions. Recombination models were inferred per individual with the repgenHMM and IGoR tools using an EM algorithm. Shared clonotypes were analyzed with the tcR package in R, and sharing was normalized by the product of cloneset sizes. To study raw recombination without the effects of thymic and clonal selection, out-of-frame nonproductive sequences were analyzed. TCRdb trimmed public reads at Q25 via fastp, called clones via MiXCR and kept in-frame beta chains. Duplicate CDR3 protein sequences are folded into a single record with the most common DNA and genes. TCRdb assigned the V and J calls; the authors' analysis was not used. A total of roughly 470,000 distinct CDR3 sequences appear in this sample, 13% to 15% of them only once. More than 0.8% of the sample is held by the ten biggest clonotypes.

V is reduced by 5 bases and J by 1 base, leaving a spacing of 11 bases between them. Sequences SGHAT (CDR1) and FQNNGV (CDR2) are obtained from the germline V gene. From its cysteine to its phenylalanine, the CDR3 spans 14 amino acids. The CDR3 DNA has 42 bases and is translated from base 1. These same data were also listed under a study on yellow fever vaccine responses in identical twins. Per that second paper: According to the authors, in identical twins the way T cells responded to vaccination appeared partly convergent and partly personalized. In the study, vaccine-responding T cell clones were precisely tracked in identical twins.

The clonotype was recovered from a woman under 30 in good health. Recombination linked TRBV11-2 to TRBJ1-1; no D gene is confidently identified. The specimen was CD4+ T cells sorted from blood. The bases are TGTGCCAGCAGCAGTTCCGGGAGGAACACTGAAGCTTTCTTT. The resulting protein is CASSSSGRNTEAFF.